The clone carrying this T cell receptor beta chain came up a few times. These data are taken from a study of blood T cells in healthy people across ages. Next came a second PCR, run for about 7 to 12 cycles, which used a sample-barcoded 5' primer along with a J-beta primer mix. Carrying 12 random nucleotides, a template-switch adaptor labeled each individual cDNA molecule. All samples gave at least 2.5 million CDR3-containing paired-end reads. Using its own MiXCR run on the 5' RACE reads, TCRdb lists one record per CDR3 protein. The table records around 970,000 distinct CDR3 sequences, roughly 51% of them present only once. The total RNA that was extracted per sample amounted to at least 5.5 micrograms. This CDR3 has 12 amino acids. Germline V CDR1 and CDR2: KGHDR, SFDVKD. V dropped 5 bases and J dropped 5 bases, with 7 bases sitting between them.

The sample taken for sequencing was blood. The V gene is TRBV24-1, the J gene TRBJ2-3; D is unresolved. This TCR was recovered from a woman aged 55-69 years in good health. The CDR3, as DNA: TGTGCCACCAGTGGTCAAGGAGATACGCAGTATTTT. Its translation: CATSGQGDTQYF.